These 29 T cell receptor beta chains originate from one sample sequenced in a study of shared clonotypes between healthy human individuals. This table comes from immunoSEQ multiplex PCR, and its TCRdb copy is limited to in-frame clones, with some not included. The sample includes under 2,500,000 clones, approximately 94% of them seen just once. What was sequenced was naive CD4+ T cells sorted from blood. Subset in this sample: CD45RA+ positively selected. The receptors stem from a man between 18 and 35 years old in good health.

The chain combines TRBV11-2 with TRBJ1-2; D is possibly TRBD1 (5 bases). Germline values: CDR1 SGHAT, CDR2 FQNNGV. This CDR3 is built from 15 residues. Trimming cost V 6 bases and J 3 bases, with 17 bases left between them. CDR3 amino acids: CASRSDSWDDYGYTF. As DNA, the CDR3 is TGTGCCAGCAGGTCCGACAGTTGGGACGACTATGGCTACACCTTC.

In the case of this clone: In the same sample, other DNA sequences code for this CDR3. This chain uses TRBV5-1 with TRBJ1-2; D is unresolved. The V and J ends lost 1 base and 2 bases respectively, with 6 bases between them. The CDR3 runs to 13 residues. Germline V gene sequence: CDR1 SGHRS, CDR2 YFSETQ. CDR3 coding DNA: TGCGCCAGCAGCTTGTCGGCGAACTATGGCTACACCTTC. It specifies CASSLSANYGYTF.

Only one count was recorded for this clone. The CDR3 protein is CAIAEGPAQPQHF. The CDR3 bases are TGTGCCATCGCGGAGGGACCGGCCCAGCCCCAGCATTTT. The J gene is TRBJ1-5, the V gene TRBV2; D perhaps matches TRBD1 (5 bases). Germline V gene lookup returns CDR1 SNHLY and CDR2 FYNNEI. V lost 10 bases and J 7 bases, leaving 17 bases between the germline ends. The CDR3 sequence is 13 residues long.

As to this clone: In the same sample, other DNA sequences code for this CDR3. The chain uses TRBV13 and TRBJ2-3; 8 bases fit TRBD1. The germline V gene encodes CDR1 PRHDT and CDR2 FYEKMQ (reference sequence). There are 14 residues in the CDR3. Germline trimming cut 5 bases from V and 3 bases from J; bases unmatched to any gene: 4. CDR3 region: CASSLQGGTDTQYF. DNA for the CDR3: TGTGCCAGCAGCCTACAGGGGGGAACAGATACGCAGTATTTT. The variable domain in full, with the rest retrieved from reference TRBV13 and TRBJ2-3, is AAGVIQSPRHLIKEKRETATLKCYPIPRHDTVYWYQQGPGQDPQFLISFYEKMQSDKGSIPDRFSAQQFSDYHSELNMSSLELGDSALYFCASSLQGGTDTQYFGPGTRLTVL.

This chain joins TRBV7-9 and TRBJ2-1; TRBD2 agrees at 10 bases. V lost 1 base to trimming and J lost 3 bases; unmatched junction nucleotides: 3. The CDR3 runs 16 residues. Germline CDR1 and CDR2: SEHNR and FQNEAQ (reference sequence). CDR3 loop: CASSLDTSGNYNEQFF. CDR3 sequence (DNA): TGTGCCAGCAGCTTAGATACTAGCGGGAACTACAATGAGCAGTTCTTC.

A note on this clone: This specimen includes other DNA sequences encoding the same CDR3. This sequence joins TRBV6-5 and TRBJ2-3, with 8 bases fitting TRBD2. Losses at the gene ends were 0 bases for V and 3 bases for J; bases not matched to a gene: 5. Per the germline V gene, CDR1 is MNHEY and CDR2 is SVGAGI. CDR3 size: 16 residues. Here the CDR3 DNA reads TGTGCCAGCAGTTACTCGTCGGGAGGGAATACAGATACGCAGTATTTT. This sequence encodes CASSYSSGGNTDTQYF.

The chain links TRBV2 to TRBJ2-6; D is possibly TRBD1 (5 bases). From germline, CDR1 is SNHLY and CDR2 FYNNEI. CDR3 length: 13 amino acids. Trimming shortened V by 6 bases and J by 3 bases, and 6 bases separated the two germline ends. The CDR3 loop is CASRGLGANVLTF. In DNA form, the CDR3 reads TGTGCCAGCAGGGGGCTTGGGGCCAACGTCCTGACTTTC.

The rearrangement links TRBV28 to TRBJ1-2, with TRBD1 as a possible D gene (5 bases). Per germline, CDR1 MDHEN and CDR2 SYDVKM. The CDR3 totals 13 residues. Trimming cost V 11 bases and J 2 bases, with 15 bases left between them. CDR3 sequence (DNA): TGTGCCGGTTTTGACAGCAGAAACTATGGCTACACCTTC. Encoded protein: CAGFDSRNYGYTF.

The chain uses TRBV2 and TRBJ1-1, with D possibly matching TRBD1 (5 bases). The CDR3 consists of 14 residues. V was cut by 6 bases and J by 3 bases, with 14 bases left in between. CDR1 is SNHLY and CDR2 is FYNNEI in the germline V gene. The chain's CDR3 is CASRAGYWDTEAFF. DNA of the CDR3: TGTGCCAGCAGGGCAGGGTACTGGGACACTGAAGCTTTCTTT.

The chain employs TRBV9 and TRBJ1-1; possible D gene TRBD1, 6 bases. In germline, CDR1 is SGDLS, CDR2 YYNGEE. V was shortened by 5 bases and J by 1 base, with 12 bases between the two germline ends. The CDR3 sequence is 14 residues long. The CDR3 region has the DNA TGTGCCAGCAGTAGGGACAACACGAACACTGAAGCTTTCTTT. Translated, it gives CASSRDNTNTEAFF.

The chain has TRBV7-9 and TRBJ2-3; perhaps TRBD1 as D (6 bases). Trimming left V 5 bases short and J 0 bases short, with 12 bases between. This CDR3 region has 15 residues. Germline V gene lookup returns CDR1 SEHNR and CDR2 FQNEAQ (reference sequence). The CDR3 region is CASSEGQTSTDTQYF. For the CDR3, the DNA is TGTGCCAGCAGCGAAGGACAGACTAGCACAGATACGCAGTATTTT.

Notes on this clone: The same CDR3 arises from other DNA sequences in this sample as well. The chain is built from TRBV18 and TRBJ1-1; D unclear. Germline CDR1 KGHSH, CDR2 LQKENI. V was trimmed by 3 bases and J by 1 base, leaving 6 bases between them. The length of the CDR3 is 13 residues. The CDR3 DNA reads TGTGCCAGCTCACCGAGAGAGAACACTGAAGCTTTCTTT. This codes for CASSPRENTEAFF.

The chain has TRBV30 and TRBJ1-4; D remains unclear. The CDR3 contains 13 residues. V lost 3 bases and J 4 bases, leaving 9 bases between the germline ends. Germline CDR1 and CDR2: GTSNPN and SVGIG (reference sequence). The CDR3, as DNA: TGTGCCTGGAGGGACGGCCTTAATGAAAAACTGTTTTTT. This encodes CAWRDGLNEKLFF.

J is TRBJ1-5 and V is TRBV10-2; no reliable D call. The germline gives CDR1 WSHSY, CDR2 SAAADI. V was trimmed by 0 bases and J by 4 bases, leaving 13 bases between them. The CDR3 totals 16 residues. The CDR3 sequence: CASSESVGINNQPQHF. DNA of the CDR3: TGCGCCAGCAGTGAGTCGGTGGGGATTAATAATCAGCCCCAGCATTTT.

V usage is TRBV29-1 and J usage is TRBJ1-4, with unresolved D. Trimming left V 4 bases short and J 5 bases short, with 11 bases between. Germline loops: CDR1 SQVTM, CDR2 ANQGSEA. The CDR3 length is 13 residues. The CDR3 sequence: CSVGEAGNEKLFF. Here the CDR3 DNA reads TGCAGCGTTGGTGAGGCGGGAAATGAAAAACTGTTTTTT.

The V gene is TRBV6-1, the J gene TRBJ1-2; 10 positions agree with TRBD1. This CDR3 region has 19 residues. Germline V gene sequence: CDR1 MNHNS, CDR2 SASEGT. Losses at the gene ends were 4 bases for V and 2 bases for J; bases not matched to a gene: 16. DNA of the CDR3: TGTGCCAGCAGTGTAACTTTGGGTCCCTCGGGACAGGGGAACTATGGCTACACCTTC. This translates into CASSVTLGPSGQGNYGYTF.

This clone was counted between two and nine times. This chain links TRBV5-1 with TRBJ2-1; 8 nucleotides line up with TRBD2. This CDR3 region has 15 residues. Germline V gene data show CDR1 as SGHRS and CDR2 as YFSETQ. V trimming: 4 bases; J trimming: 7 bases; junction bases outside the gene matches: 10. CDR3 in amino acids: CASSGAGTRGNEQFF. CDR3 in DNA: TGCGCCAGCAGCGGGGCCGGGACTAGGGGGAATGAGCAGTTCTTC.

The gene calls are TRBV6-6 and TRBJ2-7; D unclear. The CDR3 extends over 14 amino acids. Germline values: CDR1 MNHNY, CDR2 SVGAGI (reference sequence). The ends were cut back, 5 bases at V and 1 base at J, with 12 bases in the middle. The CDR3 bases are TGTGCCAGCAGTACCCGACAAGGTTCCTACGAGCAGTACTTC. The encoded protein is CASSTRQGSYEQYF.

V is TRBV5-4 and J is TRBJ2-7; 7 bases are a match to TRBD2. The CDR3 covers 15 residues. With V trimmed by 3 bases and J by 4 bases, 10 bases remained unmatched. Germline assignment: CDR1 SGHNT and CDR2 YYREEE (reference sequence). The CDR3 nucleotides are TGTGCCAGCAGCTGGGGAGCGGGATCCGCGTACGAGCAGTACTTC. This sequence encodes CASSWGAGSAYEQYF.

This sequence joins TRBV10-3 and TRBJ2-1; D possibly corresponds to TRBD2 (6 bases). The germline gives CDR1 ENHRY, CDR2 SYGVKD. CDR3 size: 15 residues. With 6 bases removed from V and 1 base from J, the gap between germline ends came to 13 bases. As DNA, the CDR3 is TGTGCCATCAGCACACTAGCCTCGTCCTACAATGAGCAGTTCTTC. Amino acid sequence: CAISTLASSYNEQFF.

This clone was recorded once. The chain links TRBV6-6 to TRBJ2-7; D uncertain. Trimming shortened V by 5 bases and J by 0 bases, and 11 bases separated the two germline ends. Germline CDR1 and CDR2: MNHNY and SVGAGI (reference sequence). CDR3 length: 14 residues. The chain's CDR3 is CASSAYMRSYEQYF. For the CDR3, the DNA is TGTGCCAGCAGTGCTTACATGCGCTCCTACGAGCAGTACTTC.

This clone was recorded only once. The chain links TRBV7-9 to TRBJ1-1; possibly TRBD1 for D (6 bases). The CDR3 contains 14 residues. Germline CDR1 is SEHNR and CDR2 is FQNEAQ (reference sequence). V dropped 2 bases and J dropped 2 bases, with 9 bases sitting between them. DNA of the CDR3: TGTGCCAGCAGCTTACAGGGGAGAAACACTGAAGCTTTCTTT. It yields the protein CASSLQGRNTEAFF.

The gene calls are TRBV2 and TRBJ1-2; 8 bases are shared with TRBD1. Losses at the gene ends were 3 bases for V and 5 bases for J; bases not matched to a gene: 5. Per the germline V gene, CDR1 is SNHLY and CDR2 is FYNNEI. This CDR3 has 14 residues. CDR3 sequence: CASSEDRVGYGYTF. The CDR3 DNA reads as TGTGCCAGCAGTGAGGACAGGGTGGGTTATGGCTACACCTTC.

V usage is TRBV10-3 and J usage is TRBJ2-5, with 9 nucleotides matching TRBD1. The germline V gene encodes CDR1 ENHRY and CDR2 SYGVKD. CDR3 size: 15 residues. Germline trimming cut 4 bases from V and 5 bases from J; bases unmatched to any gene: 8. CDR3 nucleotide sequence: TGTGCCATCAGTGCGGGGACAGGGATTCAGGAGACCCAGTACTTC. Its translation is CAISAGTGIQETQYF.

This rearrangement joins TRBV11-3 to TRBJ2-2; D is perhaps TRBD2 (5 bases). Between the trimmed V and J ends, which lost 0 bases and 6 bases, there was a span of 8 bases. Germline V gene sequence: CDR1 SGHNT, CDR2 YENEEA. The CDR3 is 14 amino acids. In DNA form, the CDR3 reads TGTGCCAGCAGCTTAGATTCCGGGGCCGGGGAGCTGTTTTTT. Its translation is CASSLDSGAGELFF.

J is TRBJ1-5 and V is TRBV28; D is undetermined. The germline V gene encodes CDR1 MDHEN and CDR2 SYDVKM. This CDR3 comprises 12 residues. Trimming pared 5 bases from V and 5 bases from J, leaving 7 bases between. The CDR3 DNA sequence: TGTGCCAGCAGTGTGGGATATCAGCCCCAGCATTTT. It is translated as CASSVGYQPQHF.

The J gene is TRBJ2-3, the V gene TRBV19, with D tentatively TRBD2 (6 bases). The CDR3 runs 16 residues. The germline gives CDR1 LNHDA, CDR2 SQIVND (reference sequence). Trimming left V 7 bases short and J 2 bases short, with 19 bases between. The CDR3 loop is CASTSGSLQNTDTQYF. The CDR3 coding sequence is TGTGCCAGTACAAGCGGGTCGCTCCAGAACACAGATACGCAGTATTTT.

The chain is built from TRBV5-6 and TRBJ1-5; D possibly corresponds to TRBD1 (5 bases). Germline loops: CDR1 SGHDT, CDR2 YYEEEE. Trimming removed 1 base at V and 6 bases at J, with 20 bases between. The CDR3 has 17 amino acids. CDR3 region: CASSLRGLAGGRQPQHF. CDR3 nucleotide sequence: TGTGCCAGCAGCTTGAGGGGACTCGCGGGCGGGCGTCAGCCCCAGCATTTT.

CDR3 residues: CASSLLGYWQGSSTDTQYF. DNA for the CDR3: TGTGCCAGCAGTTTATTGGGGTATTGGCAGGGTTCTAGCACAGATACGCAGTATTTT. V gene TRBV27 combines with J gene TRBJ2-3, with D maybe TRBD1 (5 bases). Looked up from germline, CDR1 is MNHEY and CDR2 is SMNVEV (reference sequence). The CDR3 spans 19 residues. V gave up 1 base and J gave up 0 bases, with 20 bases separating them.